The 27 T cell receptor beta chains below all came from one sample that was sequenced in a study of shared clonotypes between healthy human individuals. Only in-frame clones appear in the TCRdb table, and some are missing; sequencing was by immunoSEQ multiplex PCR. The table has about 1.1 million clones, about four fifths seen once. Sequencing used memory CD4+ T cells from PBMCs. Regarding subset: CD45RA-negative fraction. All receptors derive from a man between 18 and 29 years old in good health. Some clones in this sample may be carry-over from other donors' samples.

This clone is a singleton in its sample. The chain combines TRBV6-1 with TRBJ1-2; no clear D. This CDR3 is built from 13 residues. V shed 1 base and J shed 4 bases, with 7 bases lying between them. The germline V gene encodes CDR1 MNHNS and CDR2 SASEGT. CDR3 loop: CASSEEAAYGYTF. CDR3 coding DNA: TGTGCCAGCAGTGAAGAGGCAGCCTATGGCTACACCTTC.

This chain links TRBV6-6 with TRBJ2-1; TRBD1 matches at 10 bases. The CDR3 spans 14 residues. Germline V gives CDR1 MNHNY, CDR2 SVGAGI (reference sequence). Trimming removed 6 bases from V and 8 bases from J; junction bases left unmatched: 7. CDR3 in amino acids: CASRLTGGGDEQFF. The CDR3 DNA is TGTGCCAGCAGGTTGACAGGGGGCGGCGATGAGCAGTTCTTC.

This clone was recorded a few times. Here the CDR3 reads CASQMDRNQPQHF. CDR3 nucleotide sequence: TGTGCCAGCCAAATGGACAGGAATCAGCCCCAGCATTTT. The chain combines TRBV18 with TRBJ1-5; 7 bases fit TRBD1. The junction had 5 bases not matched to a gene; V was cut back by 8 bases and J by 4 bases. The CDR3 is 13 amino acids. Germline V gene data show CDR1 as KGHSH and CDR2 as LQKENI. The whole variable domain, filled in from reference TRBV18 and TRBJ1-5, reads NAGVMQNPRHLVRRRGQEARLRCSPMKGHSHVYWYRQLPEEGLKFMVYLQKENIIDESGMPKERFSAEFPKEGPSILRIQQVVRGDSAAYFCASQMDRNQPQHFGDGTRLSIL.

The chain's CDR3 is CASSFRGFAGNTIYF. CDR3 sequence (DNA): TGTGCCAGCAGCTTCAGAGGGTTCGCTGGAAACACCATATATTTT. V is TRBV11-2 and J is TRBJ1-3; D is unclear. Looked up from germline, CDR1 is SGHAT and CDR2 is FQNNGV. Trimming cost V 3 bases and J 2 bases, with 11 bases left between them. CDR3 length: 15 residues.

The chain combines TRBV7-2 with TRBJ2-7, with unresolved D. The CDR3 has 14 amino acids. Germline CDR1 reads SGHTA; CDR2 reads FQGNSA. Trimming took 3 bases from V and 4 from J, leaving 13 bases between them. The CDR3 sequence: CASSFGPSPYEQYF. The CDR3 DNA sequence: TGTGCCAGCAGCTTTGGGCCCTCGCCTTACGAGCAGTACTTC.

The CDR3, as DNA: TGCGCCAGCAGCTCTAGGGGACAGGCGGCTGGGGCCAACGTCCTGACTTTC. Protein sequence: CASSSRGQAAGANVLTF. The J gene is TRBJ2-6, the V gene TRBV5-1; 8 bases are shared with TRBD1. CDR1 SGHRS and CDR2 YFSETQ come from the germline V gene. Trimming removed 3 bases from V and 2 bases from J; junction bases left unmatched: 7. CDR3 size: 17 residues.

CDR3 sequence: CASSLNPGGQYEQYF. The CDR3 coding sequence is TGTGCCAGCAGCTTGAACCCAGGGGGCCAATACGAGCAGTACTTC. The chain recombines TRBV7-2 with TRBJ2-7, with 8 bases lining up with TRBD1. Germline lookup yields CDR1 SGHTA and CDR2 FQGNSA. Trimming took 3 bases from V and 4 from J; bases not matched to a gene: 8. CDR3 length equals 15 residues.

This clone was detected a few times. The chain couples TRBV5-1 to TRBJ1-4, with a weak D call TRBD1 (6 bases). The V end was cut by 0 bases, the J end by 7 bases, with 16 bases between. CDR1 is SGHRS and CDR2 is YFSETQ in the germline V gene. The CDR3 is 16 amino acids. This chain's CDR3 is CASSLDRVWGSEKLFF. CDR3 coding DNA: TGCGCCAGCAGCTTGGACAGGGTGTGGGGTAGTGAAAAACTGTTTTTT.

The chain recombines TRBV11-2 with TRBJ2-7, with TRBD2 matching 9 bases. J lost 0 bases, V lost 2 bases, and 11 bases had no gene match. CDR3 length: 18 amino acids. Germline-derived CDR1 and CDR2 are SGHAT and FQNNGV. CDR3 nucleotide sequence: TGTGCCAGCAGCTTACGAAGAGGAGGCGGGAGGGCCTCCTACGAGCAGTACTTC. It specifies CASSLRRGGGRASYEQYF.

The chain recombines TRBV9 with TRBJ1-1, with unresolved D. The length of the CDR3 is 13 residues. The germline V gene encodes CDR1 SGDLS and CDR2 YYNGEE. Trimming removed 4 bases from V and 3 bases from J, with 10 bases in between. This CDR3 reads CASSIRPDTEAFF. For the CDR3, the DNA is TGTGCCAGCAGCATTCGTCCAGACACTGAAGCTTTCTTT. Based on the CDR3 plus reference TRBV9 and TRBJ1-1, the full variable domain is DSGVTQTPKHLITATGQRVTLRCSPRSGDLSVYWYQQSLDQGLQFLIQYYNGEERAKGNILERFSAQQFPDLHSELNLSSLELGDSALYFCASSIRPDTEAFFGQGTRLTVV.

The V and J genes are TRBV5-1 and TRBJ2-3; TRBD1 agrees at 7 bases. Germline CDR1 is SGHRS and CDR2 is YFSETQ. After removal of 2 bases from V and 6 bases from J, the junction contained 6 bases not matched to a gene. This CDR3 is built from 14 residues. For the CDR3, the DNA is TGCGCCAGCAGCTTCCTAGGGGGCATGGATACGCAGTATTTT. It specifies CASSFLGGMDTQYF. Filled out from reference TRBV5-1 and TRBJ2-3, the complete variable domain reads KAGVTQTPRYLIKTRGQQVTLSCSPISGHRSVSWYQQTPGQGLQFLFEYFSETQRNKGNFPGRFSGRQFSNSRSEMNVSTLELGDSALYLCASSFLGGMDTQYFGPGTRLTVL.

On this clone: The same CDR3 can be traced to other DNA sequences in this sample. The V gene is TRBV19, the J gene TRBJ2-2; possible D gene TRBD1, 5 bases. The V end lost 2 bases, the J end lost 1 base, and 5 bases lay between the germline ends. CDR1 and CDR2 from the germline V gene are LNHDA and SQIVND (reference sequence). The CDR3 spans 14 residues. CDR3 sequence (DNA): TGTGCCAGTAGTATACAGGGGAACACCGGGGAGCTGTTTTTT. It yields the protein CASSIQGNTGELFF.

The chain carries TRBV18 and TRBJ1-1, with D perhaps matching TRBD1 (5 bases). Trimming pared 1 base from V and 4 bases from J, leaving 13 bases between. CDR1 KGHSH and CDR2 LQKENI come from the germline V gene. The CDR3 totals 15 residues. The CDR3 spells CASSPLRGAGTEAFF. DNA of the CDR3: TGTGCCAGCTCACCACTCCGAGGGGCTGGCACTGAAGCTTTCTTT.

The CDR3 here is CASSANRGRGEKLFF. The CDR3 DNA reads TGTGCCAGCAGTGCTAACAGGGGGCGCGGGGAAAAACTGTTTTTT. This rearrangement joins TRBV6-1 to TRBJ1-4, with 9 bases that match TRBD1. There are 15 residues in the CDR3. The V gene's germline CDR1 is MNHNS and CDR2 SASEGT. V was clipped by 4 bases and J by 8 bases; unmatched bases: 8.

V is TRBV27 and J is TRBJ2-7; 7 positions agree with TRBD2. The V segment lost 7 bases and the J segment 6 bases; nucleotides outside the gene matches: 12. CDR3 length: 14 amino acids. Germline V CDR1 and CDR2: MNHEY, SMNVEV (reference sequence). This CDR3 reads CASNSWGGRPEQYF. Here the CDR3 DNA reads TGTGCCAGCAACTCGTGGGGAGGGCGGCCCGAGCAGTACTTC.

The chain has TRBV14 and TRBJ2-3; D remains ambiguous. The CDR3 covers 15 residues. The germline V and J ends were trimmed by 0 bases and 2 bases, with 9 bases remaining between them. CDR1 is SGHDN and CDR2 is FVKESK in the germline V gene. The CDR3 DNA reads TGTGCCAGCAGCCAAGAACAGCTCCCCACAGATACGCAGTATTTT. Encoded protein: CASSQEQLPTDTQYF.

This clone has more than one count but fewer than ten. The V gene is TRBV30, the J gene TRBJ2-2, with a weak D call TRBD1 (5 bases). V was trimmed by 2 bases and J by 1 base, leaving 5 bases between them. CDR3 length: 13 residues. Germline V CDR1 and CDR2: GTSNPN, SVGIG (reference sequence). The CDR3 nucleotides read TGTGCCTGGAGTACAGGGAACACCGGGGAGCTGTTTTTT. Amino acid sequence: CAWSTGNTGELFF.

This clone was counted a single time. The chain has TRBV29-1 and TRBJ2-1; D is perhaps TRBD2 (5 bases). CDR1 and CDR2 (germline): SQVTM, ANQGSEA. The CDR3 loop spans 13 amino acids. Trimming cost V 3 bases and J 9 bases, with 15 bases left between them. The DNA of the CDR3 is TGCAGCGTTGATCGGACCCAAGGGAGTGAGCAGTTCTTC. This sequence encodes CSVDRTQGSEQFF.

This clone was picked up one time. The rearrangement joins TRBV10-3 to TRBJ2-7; 11 bases agree with TRBD1. The CDR3 is 16 residues long. Trimming at V came to 5 bases and at J to 0 bases, leaving 6 bases not matched to a gene. Per germline, CDR1 ENHRY and CDR2 SYGVKD. The CDR3 nucleotides are TGTGCCATCAGTACTACCGGGACAGGGGGCTCCTACGAGCAGTACTTC. Its translation: CAISTTGTGGSYEQYF.

This clone has just a few counts. This chain uses TRBV10-3 with TRBJ1-2, with no clear D. This CDR3 spans 15 amino acids. V shed 0 bases and J shed 4 bases, with 12 bases lying between them. Germline V lookup: CDR1 ENHRY, CDR2 SYGVKD. The CDR3, as DNA: TGTGCCATCAGTGAGTCGAAACCCGGGTCCTATGGCTACACCTTC. This encodes CAISESKPGSYGYTF.

The chain links TRBV9 to TRBJ1-3; no definite D call. The V end was cut by 4 bases, the J end by 1 base, with 15 bases between. Germline values: CDR1 SGDLS, CDR2 YYNGEE. The CDR3 extends over 16 amino acids. This CDR3 reads CASSPGLFGSGNTIYF. The CDR3 DNA reads as TGTGCCAGCAGCCCCGGACTCTTTGGATCTGGAAACACCATATATTTT.

Points on this clone: The same CDR3 also results from other DNA sequences found in this sample. The chain joins TRBV5-6 to TRBJ2-7, with D possibly TRBD1 on 5 matching bases. Germline loops: CDR1 SGHDT, CDR2 YYEEEE. This CDR3 is built from 14 residues. The ends were cut back, 0 bases at V and 1 base at J, with 8 bases in the middle. The CDR3 loop is CASSLGGRSYEQYF. In DNA, the CDR3 is TGTGCCAGCAGCTTGGGGGGCAGGTCCTACGAGCAGTACTTC.

The chain has TRBV4-1 and TRBJ1-5; perhaps TRBD1 as D (5 bases). The CDR3 is 15 residues long. Between the trimmed V and J ends, which lost 0 bases and 1 base, there was a span of 7 bases. Germline CDR1 MGHRA, CDR2 YSYEKL. The CDR3 nucleotides are TGCGCCAGCAGCCAAGAGGGACTGAGCAATCAGCCCCAGCATTTT. Protein: CASSQEGLSNQPQHF.

The rearrangement uses TRBV7-2 and TRBJ2-3; no firm D call. CDR1 and CDR2 from the germline V gene are SGHTA and FQGNSA. CDR3 length: 13 residues. The V and J ends lost 5 bases and 7 bases respectively, with 13 bases between them. The CDR3 region has the DNA TGTGCCAGCAGCACCTTGGCTCTTTATACGCAGTATTTT. Its protein product is CASSTLALYTQYF.

The CDR3 region is CASLRGGDTEAFF. The DNA for the CDR3 is TGTGCCAGCCTCAGGGGAGGGGACACTGAAGCTTTCTTT. The chain employs TRBV28 and TRBJ1-1; weak D call: TRBD1 (6 bases). CDR3 size: 13 residues. With 8 bases removed from V and 3 bases from J, the gap between germline ends came to 13 bases. Per the germline V gene, CDR1 is MDHEN and CDR2 is SYDVKM.

The V call is TRBV6-1, the J call TRBJ2-2, with D possibly being TRBD1 or TRBD2 (5 bases each). The CDR3 has 15 residues. Germline CDR1 reads MNHNS; CDR2 reads SASEGT. Trimming took 5 bases from V and 3 from J, leaving 13 bases between them. The CDR3 DNA sequence: TGTGCCAGCAGTAAGGGGAGTTGGGACACCGGGGAGCTGTTTTTT. Protein: CASSKGSWDTGELFF.

The chain joins TRBV5-6 to TRBJ2-7; no clear D gene. Germline V gives CDR1 SGHDT, CDR2 YYEEEE. V was clipped by 4 bases and J by 3 bases, with 8 bases between them. The length of the CDR3 is 12 residues. CDR3 bases: TGTGCCAGCAGCCGAGGAAACTACGAGCAGTACTTC. It yields the protein CASSRGNYEQYF.